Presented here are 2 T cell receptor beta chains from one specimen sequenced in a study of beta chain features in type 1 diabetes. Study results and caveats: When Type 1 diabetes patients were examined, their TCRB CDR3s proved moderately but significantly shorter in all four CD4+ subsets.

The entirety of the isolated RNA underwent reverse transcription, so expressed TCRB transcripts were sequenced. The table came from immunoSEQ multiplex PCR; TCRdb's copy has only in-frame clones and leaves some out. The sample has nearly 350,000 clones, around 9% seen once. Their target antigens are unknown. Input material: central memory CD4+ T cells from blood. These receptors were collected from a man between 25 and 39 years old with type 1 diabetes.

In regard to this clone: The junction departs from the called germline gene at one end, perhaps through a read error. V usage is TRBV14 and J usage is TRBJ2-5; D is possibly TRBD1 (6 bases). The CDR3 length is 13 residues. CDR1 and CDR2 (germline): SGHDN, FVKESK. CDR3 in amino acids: CASSQDLRQAKNF. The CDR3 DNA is TGTGCCAGCAGCCAAGATCTAAGACAGGCAAAAAACTTC.

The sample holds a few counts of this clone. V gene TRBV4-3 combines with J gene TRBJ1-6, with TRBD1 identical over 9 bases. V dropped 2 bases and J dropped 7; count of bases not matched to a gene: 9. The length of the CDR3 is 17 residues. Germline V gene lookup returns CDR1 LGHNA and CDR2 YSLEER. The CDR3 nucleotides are TGCGCCAGCAGCCAATCCAGGGGGGGACAGGGAAATTCACCCCTCCACTTT. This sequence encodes CASSQSRGGQGNSPLHF.